This is a list of T cell receptor beta chains from one sample in a study of technical replicates of blood from a few donors. Sequenced by immunoSEQ multiplex PCR; TCRdb stores in-frame clones only, minus some. The top ten hold 0.3% to 0.45% of the sample, which has about 79,000 clones, about nine tenths seen once. Sequencing was carried out using T cells isolated from PBMCs. The receptors here all came from a human donor in good health. Some clones in this sample may be carry-over from other donors' samples. Both conserved end residues are part of each CDR3. The D gene is left open where the match is weak. Clone sizes are given selectively: once, few, many, or a class where the clone is expanded.

v_gene	j_gene	abundance	d_gene	CDR3nt	CDR3aa
TRBV7-2	TRBJ2-1	NA	NA	TGTGCCAGCAGCGTTAGAGGGCTCGATGAGCAGTTCTTC	CASSVRGLDEQFF
TRBV5-6	TRBJ1-2	NA	NA	TGTGCCAGCAGCTTGGACAGGGATTATGGCTACACCTTC	CASSLDRDYGYTF
TRBV14	TRBJ2-5	NA	NA	TGTGCCAGCAGGAACCAGGGTCCCCAAGAGACCCAGTACTTC	CASRNQGPQETQYF
TRBV10-2	TRBJ1-1	few	NA	TGCGCCAGCACCCTGGGAGGTGCAAACACTGAAGCTTTCTTT	CASTLGGANTEAFF
TRBV6-6	TRBJ2-3	NA	NA	TGTGCCAGCATTTCACGGAACACCGGGAGAGATACGCAGTATTTT	CASISRNTGRDTQYF
TRBV21-1	TRBJ2-1	NA	NA	TGTGCCAGCAGCAACGACCTAAGTCTAGCGGGAGGGCCCGGGAATGAGCAGTTCTTC	CASSNDLSLAGGPGNEQFF
TRBV14	TRBJ2-7	NA	NA	TGTGCCAGCAGGGAGGACGTCTCCTACGAGCAGTACTTC	CASREDVSYEQYF
TRBV5-1	TRBJ2-5	NA	TRBD2	TGCGCCAGCAGCTTGGCAAATGGGGGGAGGGCCCGAGAGACCCAGTACTTC	CASSLANGGRARETQYF
TRBV7-2	TRBJ1-5	NA	NA	TGTGCCAGCAGCTTAAACAGGGTCAATCAGCCCCAGCATTTT	CASSLNRVNQPQHF
TRBV14	TRBJ1-5	NA	NA	TGTGCCAGCAGCCAAGATGGGCAGCCCAATCAGCCCCAGCATTTT	CASSQDGQPNQPQHF
TRBV15	TRBJ2-1	NA	NA	TGTGCCACCAGCAGAGTCGACAGGAATCCCGTGGTCGCTGAGCAGTTCTTC	CATSRVDRNPVVAEQFF
TRBV6-1	TRBJ1-5	NA	NA	TGTGCCAGCAGTGAATTAACAGGTTTTCCCCAGGGATGGAGTCAGCCCCAGCATTTT	CASSELTGFPQGWSQPQHF
TRBV2	TRBJ2-6	NA	TRBD1	TGTGCCAGCAGTGTTAAACCGGGACAGGGGTCTGGGGCCAACGTCCTGACTTTC	CASSVKPGQGSGANVLTF
TRBV2	TRBJ2-3	NA	TRBD1	TGTGCCAGCAGAGAAGGACAGGGGCCGGATACGCAGTATTTT	CASREGQGPDTQYF
TRBV9	TRBJ2-5	NA	TRBD1	TGTGCCAGCAGCGCTTTTCCGGGACAGGGCCCAGAGACCCAGTACTTC	CASSAFPGQGPETQYF
TRBV4-1	TRBJ2-1	NA	NA	TGCGCCAGCAGCCAAGATCAGGGGACCAATGAGCAGTTCTTC	CASSQDQGTNEQFF
TRBV7-9	TRBJ1-2	NA	TRBD1	TGTGCCAGCAGCTCCGTGACAGGGGTGTTCTATGGCTACACCTTC	CASSSVTGVFYGYTF
TRBV6-5	TRBJ1-1	NA	TRBD1	TGTGCCAGCAGTTACTATAGGGGGCTAGACACTGAAGCTTTCTTT	CASSYYRGLDTEAFF
TRBV10-3	TRBJ2-7	NA	NA	TGTGCCATCAGGAGCCCTGACTCGAGCTACGAGCAGTACTTC	CAIRSPDSSYEQYF
TRBV11-2	TRBJ1-2	once	NA	TGTGCCAGCAGCTCACGACAGTCTAACTATGGCTACACCTTC	CASSSRQSNYGYTF
TRBV19	TRBJ2-7	once	NA	TGTGCCAGTAGTATAACCTCAGTCGACGAGCAGTACTTC	CASSITSVDEQYF
TRBV6-1	TRBJ2-3	NA	NA	TGTGCCAGCAGTGAACTTTCGGCGGTAATAGGTACGCAGTATTTT	CASSELSAVIGTQYF
TRBV19	TRBJ2-7	NA	TRBD2	TGTGCCAGTAGTCCTAGCGGGAGTAATTGGTACGAGCAGTACTTC	CASSPSGSNWYEQYF
TRBV28	TRBJ2-5	few	TRBD2	TGTGCCAGCAAGAAGGGAGGGTACCGGGGGGAGACCCAGTACTTC	CASKKGGYRGETQYF
TRBV25-1	TRBJ1-2	NA	NA	TGTGCCAGCAGTGGAGGGTTTAACTATGGCTACACCTTC	CASSGGFNYGYTF
TRBV4-3	TRBJ2-2	NA	NA	TGCGCCAGCAGCCAAGAGTTGGCGGCGAACACCGGGGAGCTGTTTTTT	CASSQELAANTGELFF
TRBV9	TRBJ2-3	NA	TRBD2	TGTGCCAGCAGCCCCGGGACTAGCGGAATCACAGATACGCAGTATTTT	CASSPGTSGITDTQYF
TRBV4-1	TRBJ2-7	once	TRBD2	TGCGCCAGCAGCCATGCTAAGCGGGGCTCCTACGAGCAGTACTTC	CASSHAKRGSYEQYF
TRBV6-1	TRBJ2-7	NA	TRBD2	TGTGCCAGCACCAAACTAGCGGGAACCACCTACGAGCAGTACTTC	CASTKLAGTTYEQYF
TRBV9	TRBJ2-5	once	NA	TGTGCCAGCAGCCCAGAAACCTGGGAGACCCAGTACTTC	CASSPETWETQYF
TRBV6-1	TRBJ1-4	NA	NA	TGTGCCAGCATACAAGAGCTCGCGGGATTAGAAAAACTGTTTTTT	CASIQELAGLEKLFF
TRBV10-3	TRBJ2-1	NA	TRBD2	TGTGCCATCACGATCCTAGCGGGAGATGAGCAGTTCTTC	CAITILAGDEQFF
TRBV5-8	TRBJ1-1	NA	TRBD1	TGTGCCAGCAGCTTGGTCCCCACAGGGGGCATAACCGAAGCTTTCTTT	CASSLVPTGGITEAFF
TRBV2	TRBJ2-7	NA	NA	TGTGCCAGCAGTGACCCAGGGGACCCTACGGACTACGAGCAGTACTTC	CASSDPGDPTDYEQYF
TRBV7-9	TRBJ1-1	NA	NA	TGTGCCAGCAGCCAGGGGAACACTGAAGCTTTCTTT	CASSQGNTEAFF
TRBV19	TRBJ2-7	NA	NA	TGTGCCAGTAGAGACGGGATGGGATCCTACGAGCAGTACTTC	CASRDGMGSYEQYF
TRBV10-3	TRBJ2-7	NA	NA	TGTGCCATCAGCCCGGTAGCCAGCGGCTACGAGCAGTACTTC	CAISPVASGYEQYF
TRBV30	TRBJ2-7	NA	NA	TGTGCCTGGGGCAGAAACTACGAGCAGTACTTC	CAWGRNYEQYF
TRBV30	TRBJ1-1	once	NA	TGTGCCTGGAGTGTACCCGGACGGGAGAACACTGAAGCTTTCTTT	CAWSVPGRENTEAFF
TRBV21-1	TRBJ2-7	NA	NA	TGTGCCAGCAGCAAAGGAATTCCCAGGGATGTGACTAGCGGGAGATTAGGCACTTCCTACGAGCAGTACTTC	CASSKGIPRDVTSGRLGTSYEQYF
TRBV6-5	TRBJ2-7	NA	NA	TGTGCTACCTCGGGGTCATTCTCCTACGAGCAGTACTTC	CATSGSFSYEQYF
TRBV11-2	TRBJ2-7	NA	NA	TGTGCCAGCAGCTACGGAGGGGCAACCTACGAGCAGTACTTC	CASSYGGATYEQYF
TRBV30	TRBJ2-1	NA	TRBD2	TGTGCCTGGAGTGTAATCAGCGGGAGGCTCAATGAGCAGTTCTTC	CAWSVISGRLNEQFF
TRBV28	TRBJ1-3	NA	TRBD1	TGTGCCAGCAGTACAGGGACAGCTGGAAACACCATATATTTT	CASSTGTAGNTIYF
TRBV18	TRBJ2-7	NA	NA	TGTGCCAGCTCACCACGAGGGGGCTACGAGCAGTACTTC	CASSPRGGYEQYF
TRBV28	TRBJ2-5	NA	NA	TGTGCCAGCAGTAGGGTTCTAGCGACCCAGTACTTC	CASSRVLATQYF
TRBV11-2	TRBJ1-3	NA	NA	TGTGCCAGCAGCCCCAGCGGGACGGTCTCTGGAAACACCATATATTTT	CASSPSGTVSGNTIYF
TRBV28	TRBJ2-1	NA	NA	TGTGCCAGCAGTTTGGCTCGAAGCTCCTACAATGAGCAGTTCTTC	CASSLARSSYNEQFF
TRBV6-7	TRBJ2-1	once	TRBD2	TGTGCCAGCAGTTCCCCCGACCCGGGACTAGCGGGAGCACACAACAATGAGCAGTTCTTC	CASSSPDPGLAGAHNNEQFF
TRBV5-7	TRBJ1-5	NA	NA	TGTGCCAGCAGTTTTCCTACAGGGATTCAGCCCCAGCATTTT	CASSFPTGIQPQHF
TRBV27	TRBJ2-7	NA	NA	TGTGCCAGCAACGGCAGGGGCCGATCCTACGAGCAGTACTTC	CASNGRGRSYEQYF